A single sample gave rise to the 22 T cell receptor beta chains below, sequenced in a study of tumor and adjacent non-tumor tissue in lung cancer. TCRbeta libraries were built with three rounds of nested PCR, modified from ARM-PCR. TCRdb reanalysed the multiplex PCR reads using MiXCR and keeps one entry per CDR3 protein. The table lists tens of thousands of distinct CDR3 sequences, less than 75% of them singletons. This sample's RNA came from whole unsorted tissue. This non-tumor lung sample came from over 3 cm beyond the tumor edge. The sequenced sample consisted of distant non-tumor lung tissue. The receptors derive from a woman aged 45-60 years with non-small cell lung cancer.

Concerning this clonotype: An end of the junction differs from the germline gene, which may be a read error. This sequence joins TRBV12-3 or TRBV12-4 and TRBJ1-2, with 7 bases fitting TRBD1. This CDR3 spans 14 amino acids. The DNA of the CDR3 is TGTGCCAGCAATCCATCGGGACAGTCATATGGCTGCACCTTC. Its translation: CASNPSGQSYGCTF.

This clonotype appeared once. One end of the junction does not line up with germline, which may come from a read error. The rearrangement uses TRBV12-3 or TRBV12-4 and TRBJ2-1; a weak D match, TRBD2 (6 bases). The CDR3 is 15 residues long. CDR3 DNA sequence: TGTGCCAGCGGCTCAACCGGGACTCCAGACAATGAGCACTTCTTC. As protein: CASGSTGTPDNEHFF.

There are many counts of this clonotype. The chain employs TRBV6-2 or TRBV6-3 and TRBJ1-3, with TRBD1 matching 8 bases. Germline V gene lookup returns CDR1 MNHEY and CDR2 SVGEGT. The CDR3 is made up of 15 amino acids. J lost 2 bases, V lost 6 bases, and 6 bases had no gene match. The CDR3 coding sequence is TGTGCCAGCAGAACGGACAGGGCCCCTGGAAACACCATATATTTT. Translating it yields CASRTDRAPGNTIYF.

Notes on this clonotype: A read error may be the cause here, since a much bigger clone is one base away. Because it lacks the conserved phenylalanine or tryptophan at the end, this CDR3 is likely a read error. The V call is TRBV4-1, the J call TRBJ1-6, with 7 bases identical to TRBD1. The germline V gene has CDR1 MGHRA and CDR2 YSYEKL. Germline trimming cut 3 bases from V and 9 bases from J; bases unmatched to any gene: 11. This CDR3 comprises 16 residues. The CDR3: CASSHESTGTGSPLHY. In DNA form, the CDR3 reads TGCGCCAGCAGCCACGAATCGACAGGGACGGGTTCACCCCTCCACTAT.

A note on this clonotype: The CDR3 does not close with the conserved phenylalanine or tryptophan, likely indicating a read error. The CDR3 DNA reads as TGCAGTGCAGAGGACAGGCTGAATTCCTACGGGCAGTACCTC. It codes for CSAEDRLNSYGQYL. The chain links TRBV20-1 to TRBJ2-7, with 7 bases fitting TRBD1. Looked up from germline, CDR1 is DFQATT and CDR2 is SNEGSKA (reference sequence). The CDR3 has 14 residues.

The rearrangement links TRBV20-1 to TRBJ2-7, with a possible D match to TRBD2 (5 bases). This CDR3 spans 13 amino acids. Germline CDR1 DFQATT, CDR2 SNEGSKA (reference sequence). V shed 6 bases and J shed 3 bases, with 15 bases lying between them. CDR3 amino acids: CSASRGGGYEQYF. The CDR3 nucleotides are TGCAGTGCCAGTCGCGGAGGAGGCTACGAGCAGTACTTC.

A note on this clonotype: This could be a read error, since a much larger clone is one nucleotide away. This chain links TRBV29-1 with TRBJ2-5, with TRBD1 as a possible D gene (5 bases). The germline CDR1 and CDR2 sequences are SQVTM and ANQGSEA. V was clipped by 0 bases and J by 6 bases, with 17 bases between them. CDR3 length: 15 residues. CDR3 residues: CSVEDLLQAWKTQYF. The CDR3, as DNA: TGCAGCGTTGAAGATCTACTACAGGCTTGGAAGACCCAGTACTTC.

A remark on this clonotype: Compared with germline, one end of the junction differs, possibly owing to a read error. The V gene is TRBV5-4, the J gene TRBJ2-2; 7 nucleotides align to TRBD2. The CDR3 consists of 16 residues. Germline CDR1 reads SGHNT; CDR2 reads YYREEE (reference sequence). CDR3 region: CASRPWGGGNTRELFF. The CDR3 region has the DNA TGTGCCAGCAGGCCATGGGGCGGGGGAAACACCAGGGAGCTGTTTTTT.

Note on this clonotype: One end of the junction fails to match germline, which may point to a read error. The gene calls are TRBV20-1 and TRBJ2-5; 7 bases map to TRBD1. The CDR3 is 13 residues long. CDR1 DFQATT and CDR2 SNEGSKA come from the germline V gene (reference sequence). The CDR3 sequence is CCAKYRGYETQYF. In nucleotides, the CDR3 is TGCTGTGCTAAGTACAGGGGTTATGAGACCCAGTACTTC.

This clonotype came up a few times. A much larger clonotype is one base distant, so this may be a read error. The gene calls are TRBV6-2 or TRBV6-3 and TRBJ2-3; perhaps D is TRBD1 or TRBD2 (5 bases each). This CDR3 is 13 amino acids long. Germline loops: CDR1 MNHEY, CDR2 SVGEGT. The CDR3 here is CACRETSTDTQYF. DNA of the CDR3: TGTGCCTGCAGGGAGACTAGCACAGATACGCAGTATTTT.

The chain links TRBV11-2 to TRBJ2-7; 7 bases fit TRBD2. After removal of 1 base from V and 8 bases from J, the junction contained 17 bases not matched to a gene. The CDR3 length is 17 residues. CDR1 and CDR2 (germline): SGHAT, FQNNGV. The CDR3 reads CASSLGSRSSGFYKQYF. In DNA, the CDR3 is TGTGCCAGCAGCTTAGGGAGTAGGTCTAGCGGATTTTATAAGCAGTACTTC.

Regarding this clonotype: This may be a read error, as it is one base from a much larger clone. The chain joins TRBV10-3 to TRBJ2-4, with a weak D call TRBD1 (6 bases). Per germline, CDR1 ENHRY and CDR2 SYGVKD. This CDR3 is 15 amino acids long. V was pared by 3 bases and J by 6 bases, with 15 bases between. CDR3: CAISDIRGQTNIQYF. In DNA form, the CDR3 reads TGTGCCATCAGTGACATACGAGGACAGACAAACATTCAGTACTTC.

Turning to this clonotype: A much larger clone differs from this one at a single base, so this may be a read error. This likely comes from a read error, as the CDR3 has no conserved phenylalanine or tryptophan at its end. The chain links TRBV12-3 or TRBV12-4 to TRBJ1-1, with 7 bases aligning to TRBD1. CDR3 length: 15 residues. V shed 6 bases, J shed 4 bases, and the junction held 11 bases outside the gene matches. The CDR3: CASSRSGGLGTEAFL. CDR3 coding DNA: TGTGCCAGCAGCCGTTCAGGGGGTTTAGGCACTGAAGCTTTCCTT.

Remarks on this clonotype: The junction shows a germline mismatch at one end, possibly a read error. The chain joins TRBV6-1 to TRBJ2-5; D might be TRBD2 (6 bases). CDR3 length: 17 residues. Germline V gene sequence: CDR1 MNHNS, CDR2 SASEGT. CDR3 amino acids: CASTDRLSVGPRESQYF. Here the CDR3 DNA reads TGTGCCAGCACTGACCGGCTATCGGTAGGACCACGGGAGAGCCAGTACTTC.

Comments on this clonotype: A junction boundary mismatches the germline segment, possibly from a read error. V gene TRBV20-1 combines with J gene TRBJ2-3; 8 nucleotides match TRBD2. The CDR3 runs to 17 residues. Germline assignment: CDR1 DFQATT and CDR2 SNEGSKA (reference sequence). The CDR3 is CSTRGSSGTSSTDTQYF. In nucleotides, the CDR3 is TGCAGTACTAGAGGTAGTAGCGGGACTTCGTCCACAGATACGCAGTATTTT.

A note on this clonotype: The junction departs from germline at one end; a sequencing error may be responsible. The chain is built from TRBV29-1 and TRBJ1-5; D perhaps matches TRBD1 (6 bases). In germline, CDR1 is SQVTM, CDR2 ANQGSEA. This CDR3 comprises 14 residues. In nucleotides, the CDR3 is TGCAGCGTACCCACAGGGTTCTTGGTTCAGGCCCAGCATTTT. Its translation: CSVPTGFLVQAQHF.

The sample holds one count of this clonotype. The junction and the germline gene differ at one end; a read error may be behind it. V is TRBV28 and J is TRBJ2-5; no clear D gene. In germline, CDR1 is MDHEN, CDR2 SYDVKM. The CDR3 has 14 residues. As DNA, the CDR3 is TGTGGCAGCCGGCCTCCCCAGACTGGGGAGACCCAGTACTTC. Translation gives CGSRPPQTGETQYF.

This clonotype was found once. This sequence may be a read error, since a much larger clone differs from it by one base. The rearrangement links TRBV4-2 to TRBJ2-2, with 10 bases aligning to TRBD1. The germline CDR1 and CDR2 sequences are LGHNA and YNFKEQ. The CDR3 loop spans 15 amino acids. The CDR3 DNA reads TGTGCCAGCAGCCAAGATGGGACAGGGGCCGGGGAGCTGATTTTT. As protein: CASSQDGTGAGELIF.

This clonotype was recorded once. A junction end diverges from the germline sequence, so it may reflect a read error. V gene TRBV12-3 or TRBV12-4 combines with J gene TRBJ2-1; D call uncertain. The CDR3 extends over 11 amino acids. This chain's CDR3 is CASSLTLEQLF. DNA for the CDR3: TGTGCCAGCAGTTTGACACTTGAGCAGCTCTTC.

Concerning this clonotype: This may be a read error, as it is one base from a much larger clone. The chain couples TRBV7-8 to TRBJ2-1, with D perhaps matching TRBD2 (6 bases). The CDR3 runs to 15 residues. Germline values: CDR1 SGHVS, CDR2 FQNEAQ. Between the trimmed V and J ends, which lost 5 bases and 4 bases, there was a span of 15 bases. The CDR3 nucleotides read TGTGCCAGCAGCCCCAGGGCGGGGATGTACAATGAGCAGTTCTTC. As protein: CASSPRAGMYNEQFF.

This clonotype was counted many times. The J gene is TRBJ2-7, the V gene TRBV20-1; TRBD1 agrees at 7 bases. The CDR3 is 12 amino acids. The J segment lost 7 bases and the V segment lost 2 bases, leaving 5 bases of the junction unmatched. CDR1 and CDR2 from the germline V gene are DFQATT and SNEGSKA (reference sequence). CDR3 amino acids: CSARRQGWEQYF. The CDR3 nucleotides are TGCAGTGCTAGACGACAGGGATGGGAGCAGTACTTC.

At least ten counts were recorded for this clonotype. J is TRBJ2-1 and V is TRBV20-1; D assignment may be TRBD1 or TRBD2 (5 bases each). This CDR3 contains 16 residues. Trimming removed 6 bases from V and 0 bases from J, with 18 bases in between. CDR1 is DFQATT and CDR2 is SNEGSKA in the germline V gene (reference sequence). This CDR3 is CSATVDGASSYNEQFF. The CDR3 nucleotides are TGCAGTGCCACCGTGGACGGGGCGAGCTCCTACAATGAGCAGTTCTTC.